This T cell receptor beta chain emerged from a study of T cell repertoires in cytomegalovirus infection. At the level of the study: Through public TCR beta signatures, both CMV infection and matching HLA type were indicated. Study-wide results and limits: Individuals carrying CMV plus the relevant HLA were identified by cumulative frequency of public TCR beta families.

V lost 0 bases to trimming and J lost 7 bases, with 7 bases between them. This CDR3 comprises 14 residues. CDR1 is MNHEY, CDR2 SVGEGT, per germline. TCRdb processed the reads anew with MiXCR; each CDR3 protein has one entry. In the table there are nearly 700,000 distinct CDR3 sequences, roughly 30% of which are singletons. This clonotype was seen a handful of times. As yet, its antigen is unknown. The specimen was cultured PBMCs, collected from culture after CMV antigen stimulation. The source of this sequence is a human donor in good health (CMV status not recorded). Some clones in this sample may be carry-over from other donors' samples. V gene TRBV6-2 or TRBV6-3 combines with J gene TRBJ1-6, with TRBD1 as a possible D gene (5 bases). CDR3 in amino acids: CASSYSGLNSPLHF. As DNA, the CDR3 is TGTGCCAGCAGTTACTCGGGACTGAATTCACCCCTCCACTTT.